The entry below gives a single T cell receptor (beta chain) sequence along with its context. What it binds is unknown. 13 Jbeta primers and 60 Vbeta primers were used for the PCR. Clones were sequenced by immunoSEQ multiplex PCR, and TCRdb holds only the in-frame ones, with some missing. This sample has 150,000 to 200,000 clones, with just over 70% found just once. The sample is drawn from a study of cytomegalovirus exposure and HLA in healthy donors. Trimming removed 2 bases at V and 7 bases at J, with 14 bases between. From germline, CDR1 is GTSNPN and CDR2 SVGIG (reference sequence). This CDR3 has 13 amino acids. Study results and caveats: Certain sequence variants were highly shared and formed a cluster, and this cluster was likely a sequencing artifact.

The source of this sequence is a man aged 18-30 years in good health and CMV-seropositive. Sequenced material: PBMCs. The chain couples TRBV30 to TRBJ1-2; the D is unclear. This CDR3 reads CAWSLGGLGGYTF. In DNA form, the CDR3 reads TGTGCCTGGAGTCTAGGAGGACTTGGTGGCTACACCTTC. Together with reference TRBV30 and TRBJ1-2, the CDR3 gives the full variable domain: SQTIHQWPATLVQPVGSPLSLECTVEGTSNPNLYWYRQAAGRGLQLLFYSVGIGQISSEVPQNLSASRPQDRQFILSSKKLLLSDSGFYLCAWSLGGLGGYTFGSGTRLTVV.